This entry describes one T cell receptor beta chain. Those enrolled, adults aged roughly 18 to 89 years, came from 20 to 25 US areas. Cohorts were based on clinical histories the participants reported. Original processing notes: Reference gene primers were amplified, and this amplification served to estimate nucleated cell counts. The method was immunoSEQ multiplex PCR; TCRdb's version includes in-frame clones alone and lacks a portion of them. The V and J calls and the clone size are those of that table, but D and trimming were determined from the DNA. Here the sample spans a few hundred thousand clones, around nine tenths being singletons. The data originate from a study of blood T cell repertoires in COVID-19. Study details: Specimens from acute and convalescent COVID-19 originated in the United States, Italy and Spain.

Material for sequencing was PBMCs or T cells enriched from blood (not recorded which). This receptor was identified in an older woman who had recovered from COVID-19.

In DNA, the CDR3 is TGTGCCATAGGGAACGGGGAAAATCAGCCCCAGCATTTT. It codes for CAIGNGENQPQHF. The chain links TRBV2 to TRBJ1-5; no definite D call. From germline, CDR1 is SNHLY and CDR2 FYNNEI. The V gene lost 10 bases and the J gene lost 4 bases, with 14 bases spanning the gap. The CDR3 spans 13 residues.